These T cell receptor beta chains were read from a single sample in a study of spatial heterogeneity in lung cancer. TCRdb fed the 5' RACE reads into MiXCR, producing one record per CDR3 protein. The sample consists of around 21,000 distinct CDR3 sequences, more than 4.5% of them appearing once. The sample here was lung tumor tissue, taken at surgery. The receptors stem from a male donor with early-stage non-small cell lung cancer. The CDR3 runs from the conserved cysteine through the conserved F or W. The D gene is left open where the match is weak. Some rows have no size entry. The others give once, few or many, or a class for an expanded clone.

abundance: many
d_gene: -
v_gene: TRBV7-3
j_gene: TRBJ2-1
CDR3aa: CASSTRGDNEQFF
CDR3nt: TGTGCCAGCAGCACCAGGGGGGACAATGAGCAGTTCTTC

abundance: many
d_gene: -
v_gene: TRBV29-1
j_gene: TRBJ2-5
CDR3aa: CSVESGSGPVETQYF
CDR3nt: TGCAGCGTTGAATCTGGTAGCGGACCCGTAGAGACCCAGTACTTC

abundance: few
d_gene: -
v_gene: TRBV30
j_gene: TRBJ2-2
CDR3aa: CAWSRQNTGELFF
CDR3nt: TGTGCCTGGAGTCGCCAGAACACCGGGGAGCTGTTTTTT

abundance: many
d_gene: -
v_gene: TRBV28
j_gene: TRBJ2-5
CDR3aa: CASSPWVSGGTQYF
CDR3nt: TGTGCCAGCAGTCCCTGGGTCTCCGGCGGGACCCAGTACTTC

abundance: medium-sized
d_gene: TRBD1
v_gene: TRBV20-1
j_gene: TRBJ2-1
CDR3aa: CSASNRGTGPSNEQFF
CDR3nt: TGCAGTGCTAGCAATCGGGGGACAGGGCCATCAAATGAGCAGTTCTTC

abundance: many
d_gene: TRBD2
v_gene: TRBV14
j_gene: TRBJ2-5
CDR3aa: CASSRLESGGRKTQYF
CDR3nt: TGTGCCAGCAGCCGCCTCGAGAGCGGGGGTAGGAAGACCCAGTACTTC

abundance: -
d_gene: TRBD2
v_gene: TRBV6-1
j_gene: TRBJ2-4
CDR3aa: CASSLPGGDIQYF
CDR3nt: TGTGCCAGCAGTCTGCCCGGGGGGGACATTCAGTACTTC

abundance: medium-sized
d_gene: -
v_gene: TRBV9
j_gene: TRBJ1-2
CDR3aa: CASSVVSGGSYGYTF
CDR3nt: TGTGCCAGCAGCGTAGTGAGCGGAGGGTCCTATGGCTACACCTTC

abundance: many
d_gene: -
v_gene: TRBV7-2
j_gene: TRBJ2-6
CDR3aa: CASSLYFLGGAGANVLTF
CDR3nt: TGTGCCAGCAGCTTGTATTTCTTGGGGGGCGCTGGGGCCAACGTCCTGACTTTC

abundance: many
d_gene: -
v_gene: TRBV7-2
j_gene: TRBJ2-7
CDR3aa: CASSPAPGFYEQYF
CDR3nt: TGTGCCAGCAGCCCCGCACCAGGGTTCTACGAGCAGTACTTC

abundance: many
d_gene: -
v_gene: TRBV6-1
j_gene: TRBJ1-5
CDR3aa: CASSRDKPTGNQPQHF
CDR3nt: TGTGCCAGCAGCCGGGACAAACCGACGGGCAATCAGCCCCAGCATTTT

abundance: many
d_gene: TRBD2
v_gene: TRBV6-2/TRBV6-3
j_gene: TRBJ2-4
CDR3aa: CASSYSTLAGAKNIQYF
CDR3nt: TGTGCCAGCAGTTACTCGACACTAGCGGGTGCCAAAAACATTCAGTACTTC

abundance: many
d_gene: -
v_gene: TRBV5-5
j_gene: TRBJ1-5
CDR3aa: CASSLIDRQPQHF
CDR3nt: TGTGCCAGCAGCCTGATTGACAGGCAGCCCCAGCATTTT

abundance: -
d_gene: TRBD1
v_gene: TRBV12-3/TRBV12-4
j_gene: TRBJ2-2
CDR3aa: CASGVQGATGELFF
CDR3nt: TGTGCCAGCGGTGTTCAGGGGGCGACCGGGGAGCTGTTTTTT

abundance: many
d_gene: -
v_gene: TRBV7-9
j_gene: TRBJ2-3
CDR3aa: CASSLAASGTDTQYF
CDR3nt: TGTGCCAGCAGCTTGGCGGCTAGCGGCACAGATACGCAGTATTTT

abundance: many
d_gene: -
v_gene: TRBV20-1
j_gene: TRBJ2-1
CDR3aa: CSARGTFSYNEQFF
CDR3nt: TGCAGTGCGAGAGGGACTTTCTCCTACAATGAGCAGTTCTTC

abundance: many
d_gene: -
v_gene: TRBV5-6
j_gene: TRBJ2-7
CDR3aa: CASSPPDAILSYEQYF
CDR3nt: TGTGCCAGCAGCCCACCGGACGCTATCCTCTCCTACGAGCAGTACTTC

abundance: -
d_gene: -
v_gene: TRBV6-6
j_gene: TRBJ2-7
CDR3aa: CASSRSAGYSEQHF
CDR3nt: TGTGCCAGCAGTAGGTCCGCAGGGTACTCCGAGCAGCACTTC

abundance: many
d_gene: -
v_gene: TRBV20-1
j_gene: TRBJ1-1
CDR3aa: CSASGGYTEAFF
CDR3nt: TGCAGTGCTTCTGGGGGGTACACTGAAGCTTTCTTT

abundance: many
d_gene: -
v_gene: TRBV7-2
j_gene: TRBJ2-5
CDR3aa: CASSLWPIQETQYF
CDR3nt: TGTGCCAGCAGCTTATGGCCGATACAAGAGACCCAGTACTTC

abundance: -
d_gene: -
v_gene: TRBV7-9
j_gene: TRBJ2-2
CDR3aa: CASSLAPGTQELFF
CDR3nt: TGTGCCAGCAGCCTAGCGCCAGGGACCCAAGAGCTGTTTTTT

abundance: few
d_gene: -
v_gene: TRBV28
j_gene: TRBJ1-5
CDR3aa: CASWGGANQPQHF
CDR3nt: TGTGCCAGCTGGGGGGGAGCAAATCAGCCCCAGCATTTT

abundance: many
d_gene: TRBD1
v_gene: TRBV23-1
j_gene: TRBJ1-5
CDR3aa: CASSQYGGQRTYSNQPQHF
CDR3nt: TGCGCCAGCAGTCAATATGGGGGACAGAGAACATATAGCAATCAGCCCCAGCATTTT

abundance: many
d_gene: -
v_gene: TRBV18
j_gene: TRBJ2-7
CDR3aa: CASSPGTPVSNEQYF
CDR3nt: TGTGCCAGCTCACCGGGGACCCCCGTTTCGAACGAGCAGTACTTC

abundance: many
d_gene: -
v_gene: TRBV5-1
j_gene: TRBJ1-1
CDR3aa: CASSFQGEGPEAFF
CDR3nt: TGCGCCAGCAGCTTTCAGGGAGAGGGACCTGAAGCTTTCTTT

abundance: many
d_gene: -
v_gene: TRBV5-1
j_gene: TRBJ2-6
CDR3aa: CASRNWDSGANVLTF
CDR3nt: TGCGCCAGCAGAAATTGGGACTCTGGGGCCAACGTCCTGACTTTC

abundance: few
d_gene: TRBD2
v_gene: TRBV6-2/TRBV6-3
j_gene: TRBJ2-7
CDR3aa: CASSYEGLAVQYF
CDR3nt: TGTGCCAGCAGTTACGAAGGACTAGCGGTACAGTACTTC

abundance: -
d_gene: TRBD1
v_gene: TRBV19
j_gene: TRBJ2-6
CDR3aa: CASTRTGAGANVLTF
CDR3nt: TGTGCCAGTACCCGGACAGGGGCTGGGGCCAACGTCCTGACTTTC

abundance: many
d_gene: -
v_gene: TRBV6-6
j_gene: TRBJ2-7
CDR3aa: CASSSWEDHYEQYF
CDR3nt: TGTGCCAGCAGTTCATGGGAGGACCACTACGAGCAGTACTTC

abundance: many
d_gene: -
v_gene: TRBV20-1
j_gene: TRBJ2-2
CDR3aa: CSARAVTGELFF
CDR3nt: TGCAGTGCTAGAGCCGTCACCGGGGAGCTGTTTTTT

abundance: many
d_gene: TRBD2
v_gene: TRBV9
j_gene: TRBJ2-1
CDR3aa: CASSVGSGSPIEQFF
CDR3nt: TGTGCCAGCAGCGTAGGTAGCGGGAGCCCTATTGAGCAGTTCTTC

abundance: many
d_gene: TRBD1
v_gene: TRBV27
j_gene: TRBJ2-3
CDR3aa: CASSIKGAGTDTQYF
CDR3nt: TGTGCCAGCTCAATAAAGGGGGCGGGCACAGATACGCAGTATTTT

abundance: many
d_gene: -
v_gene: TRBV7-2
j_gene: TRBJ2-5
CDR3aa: CASSYQQETQYF
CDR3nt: TGTGCCAGCAGCTACCAACAAGAGACCCAGTACTTC

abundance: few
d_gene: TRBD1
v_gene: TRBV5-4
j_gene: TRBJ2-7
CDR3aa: CASSPQGDVGPHEQYF
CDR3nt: TGTGCCAGCAGCCCCCAGGGGGATGTAGGGCCCCACGAGCAGTACTTC

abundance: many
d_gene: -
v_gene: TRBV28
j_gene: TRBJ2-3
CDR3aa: CASVTADTQYF
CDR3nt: TGTGCCAGCGTTACGGCAGATACGCAGTATTTT

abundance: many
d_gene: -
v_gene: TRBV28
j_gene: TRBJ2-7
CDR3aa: CASKGGLRRYEQYF
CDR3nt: TGTGCCAGCAAAGGGGGTTTGAGACGGTACGAGCAGTACTTC

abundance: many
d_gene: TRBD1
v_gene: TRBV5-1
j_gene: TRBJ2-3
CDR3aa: CASSPGQATDTQYF
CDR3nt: TGCGCCAGCAGCCCCGGACAGGCCACAGATACGCAGTATTTT

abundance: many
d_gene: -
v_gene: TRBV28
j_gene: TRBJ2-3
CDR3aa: CASSSPTGWGTDTQYF
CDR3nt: TGTGCCAGCAGTTCTCCCACAGGGTGGGGCACAGATACGCAGTATTTT

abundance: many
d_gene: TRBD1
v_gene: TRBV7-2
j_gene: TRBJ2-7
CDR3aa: CASSPGQGFYEQYF
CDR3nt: TGTGCCAGCAGCCCAGGACAGGGATTCTACGAGCAGTACTTC

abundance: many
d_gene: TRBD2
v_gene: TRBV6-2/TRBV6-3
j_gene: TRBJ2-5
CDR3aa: CASSYRGRETQYF
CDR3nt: TGTGCCAGCAGTTACCGCGGGAGAGAGACCCAGTACTTC

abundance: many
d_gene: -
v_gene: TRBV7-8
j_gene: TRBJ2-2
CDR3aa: CASSPRWTGELFF
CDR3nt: TGTGCCAGCAGCCCGAGGTGGACCGGGGAGCTGTTTTTT

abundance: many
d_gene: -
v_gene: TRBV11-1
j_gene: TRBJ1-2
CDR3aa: CASNRSHVYGYTF
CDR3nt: TGTGCCAGCAATCGGTCCCACGTCTATGGCTACACCTTC

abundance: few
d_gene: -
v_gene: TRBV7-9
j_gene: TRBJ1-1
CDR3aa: CASSSTGQKNTEAFF
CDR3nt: TGTGCCAGCAGCAGCACCGGACAGAAGAACACTGAAGCTTTCTTT

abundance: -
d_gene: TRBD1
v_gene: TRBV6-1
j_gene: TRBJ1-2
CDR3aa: CASSEAFSGTGYGYTF
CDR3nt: TGTGCCAGCAGTGAAGCCTTCTCCGGGACAGGCTATGGCTACACCTTC

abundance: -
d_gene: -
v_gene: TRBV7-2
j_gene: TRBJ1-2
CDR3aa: CASSLYEGRNYGYTF
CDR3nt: TGTGCCAGCAGCCTCTATGAGGGACGGAACTATGGCTACACCTTC

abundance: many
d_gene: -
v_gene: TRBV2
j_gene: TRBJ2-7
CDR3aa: CASRRGNSYEQYF
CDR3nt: TGTGCCAGCAGGAGGGGAAATTCCTACGAGCAGTACTTC

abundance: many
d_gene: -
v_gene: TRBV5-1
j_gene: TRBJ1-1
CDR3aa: CASSLYANTEAFF
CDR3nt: TGCGCCAGCAGCTTGTACGCGAACACTGAAGCTTTCTTT

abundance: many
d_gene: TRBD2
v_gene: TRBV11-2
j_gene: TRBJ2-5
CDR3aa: CASIQTGGSGETQYF
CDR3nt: TGTGCCAGCATCCAAACCGGGGGGAGTGGGGAGACCCAGTACTTC

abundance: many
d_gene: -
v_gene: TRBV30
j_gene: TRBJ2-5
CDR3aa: CAWSSTGETQYF
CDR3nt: TGTGCCTGGAGCTCAACAGGAGAGACCCAGTACTTC

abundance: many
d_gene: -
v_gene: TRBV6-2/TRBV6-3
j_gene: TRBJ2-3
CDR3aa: CASSYSTGALTDTQYF
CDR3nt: TGTGCCAGCAGTTACTCGACGGGGGCCCTCACAGATACGCAGTATTTT

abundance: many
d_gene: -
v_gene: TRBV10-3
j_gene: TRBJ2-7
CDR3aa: CAISELRDIDYEQYF
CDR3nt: TGTGCCATCAGTGAACTCAGGGACATCGATTACGAGCAGTACTTC